The 10 T cell receptor beta chains below were found in one sample sequenced in a study of CD4 T cells in relation to SARS-CoV-2 and coronaviruses. CD4+ T cells from unexposed donors were obtained before the COVID-19 pandemic (2011-2018). CD4+ T cells were isolated from the cells after roughly 11 days of culture. Their cognate antigens are unknown. Assay used: immunoSEQ multiplex PCR; TCRdb lists only in-frame clones, some missing. Of some 16,000 clones listed, over 75% were seen once; the top ten hold around 8.9%. The sequenced material came from CD4+ T cells from PBMCs, cultured in vitro. Receptors originate from a human donor in good health.

The chain couples TRBV3-1 (or the pseudogene TRBV3-2) to TRBJ2-7; 14 bases line up with TRBD2. This CDR3 has 18 residues. V gave up 2 bases and J gave up 2 bases; unmatched junction bases: 8. Germline CDR1 is LGHDT and CDR2 is YNNKEL (reference sequence). CDR3 in DNA: TGTGCCAGCAGCCAACAGGGGACTAGCGGGGGCCGTACCTACGAGCAGTACTTC. This codes for CASSQQGTSGGRTYEQYF.

The V gene is TRBV5-1, the J gene TRBJ2-7; the D gene is possibly TRBD2 (6 bases). V was clipped by 4 bases and J by 3 bases, with 11 bases between them. The germline gives CDR1 SGHRS, CDR2 YFSETQ. The CDR3 runs to 13 residues. The CDR3 here is CASSPSVNYEQYF. The CDR3 DNA follows: TGCGCCAGCAGCCCTAGCGTGAACTACGAGCAGTACTTC.

This clone turned up a few times. V gene TRBV12-5 combines with J gene TRBJ2-6; perhaps D is TRBD1 or TRBD2 (5 bases each). Germline V lookup: CDR1 LGHNT, CDR2 FRNRAP. This CDR3 region has 18 residues. V lost 0 bases, J lost 0 bases, and 12 bases lay in between. In DNA, the CDR3 is TGTGCTAGTGGTTTGGTGAGGGACGGCAGCTCTGGGGCCAACGTCCTGACTTTC. It translates to CASGLVRDGSSGANVLTF.

The CDR3 nucleotides are TGTGCCAGCATTCCGATCGGGGCTAGAGGACAAGAGACCCAGTACTTC. It translates to CASIPIGARGQETQYF. This chain joins TRBV2 and TRBJ2-5; either TRBD1 or TRBD2 may supply D (5 bases each). This CDR3 comprises 16 residues. V was trimmed by 7 bases and J by 2 bases, leaving 20 bases between them. CDR1 and CDR2 from the germline V gene are SNHLY and FYNNEI. Full variable domain (outside the CDR3, taken from reference TRBV2 and TRBJ2-5): EPEVTQTPSHQVTQMGQEVILRCVPISNHLYFYWYRQILGQKVEFLVSFYNNEISEKSEIFDDQFSVERPDGSNFTLKIRSTKLEDSAMYFCASIPIGARGQETQYFGPGTRLLVL.

This sequence joins TRBV19 and TRBJ1-4; D ambiguous. This CDR3 spans 14 amino acids. V lost 5 bases and J 8 bases, leaving 15 bases between the germline ends. CDR1 LNHDA and CDR2 SQIVND come from the germline V gene (reference sequence). The CDR3 is CASSYAGVGEKLFF. Here the CDR3 DNA reads TGTGCCAGTAGTTACGCCGGGGTCGGAGAAAAACTGTTTTTT.

This chain links TRBV6-1 with TRBJ1-1; no reliable D call. Trimming left V 1 base short and J 4 bases short, with 13 bases between. This CDR3 comprises 15 residues. Germline assignment: CDR1 MNHNS and CDR2 SASEGT. CDR3 residues: CASSEDTPRITEAFF. The DNA of the CDR3 is TGTGCCAGCAGTGAAGACACCCCAAGAATCACTGAAGCTTTCTTT.

The gene calls are TRBV10-1 and TRBJ2-7, with 8 bases fitting TRBD2. CDR1 is WNHNN and CDR2 is SYGVQD in the germline V gene (reference sequence). The V segment lost 7 bases and the J segment 4 bases; nucleotides outside the gene matches: 6. The CDR3 runs 13 residues. The chain's CDR3 is CASNSGSGYEQYF. DNA of the CDR3: TGCGCCAGCAACAGCGGGAGTGGGTACGAGCAGTACTTC.

The rearrangement joins TRBV4-1 to TRBJ2-7, with TRBD2 as a possible D gene (7 bases). The germline V and J ends were trimmed by 4 bases and 3 bases, with 16 bases remaining between them. The germline V gene has CDR1 MGHRA and CDR2 YSYEKL. This CDR3 is built from 15 residues. The CDR3 sequence is CASSLPGGGGYEQYF. Written as DNA, the CDR3 is TGCGCCAGCAGCCTACCGGGGGGCGGGGGCTACGAGCAGTACTTC.

This clone was seen more than once but under ten times. CDR3 loop: CASTLGADTQYF. Written as DNA, the CDR3 is TGTGCCAGCACCCTCGGAGCAGATACGCAGTATTTT. The genes are TRBV2 and TRBJ2-3; D call uncertain. The ends were cut back, 7 bases at V and 4 bases at J, with 9 bases in the middle. CDR3 length: 12 residues. The germline gives CDR1 SNHLY, CDR2 FYNNEI.

The chain employs TRBV7-3 and TRBJ2-1; 9 bases match TRBD2. This CDR3 comprises 16 residues. V lost 5 bases, J lost 6 bases, and 11 bases stayed unmatched. Per germline, CDR1 SGHTA and CDR2 FQGTGA. The CDR3 is CASSPDTSGPPNEQFF. The DNA of the CDR3 is TGTGCCAGCAGCCCAGATACTAGCGGGCCGCCCAATGAGCAGTTCTTC. Combining the CDR3 with reference TRBV7-3 and TRBJ2-1 gives the whole variable domain GAGVSQTPSNKVTEKGKYVELRCDPISGHTALYWYRQSLGQGPEFLIYFQGTGAADDSGLPNDRFFAVRPEGSVSTLKIQRTERGDSAVYLCASSPDTSGPPNEQFFGPGTRLTVL.